The entry below describes one T cell receptor beta chain. Time point meaning: patch test 2, 6 weeks after DPC sensitization. The treatment: therapeutic diphenylcyclopropenone sensitization with weekly scalp DPC. There are 16 residues in the CDR3. Germline-derived CDR1 and CDR2 are MGHRA and YSYEKL. The V segment lost 1 base and the J segment 4 bases; nucleotides outside the gene matches: 6. The entry originates in a study of human T cells and chemical hapten exposure. TCRdb re-analysed the RACE reads in MiXCR, keeping a single row per CDR3 protein. The sample records roughly 140,000 distinct CDR3 sequences, about 12% being singletons.

The chain carries TRBV4-1 and TRBJ1-3; 8 bases are shared with TRBD1. The material sequenced was whole blood, taken in connection with sensitization to the hapten diphenylcyclopropenone (DPC). This clonotype originated in a woman in her 50s with alopecia areata. Some clones in this sample may be carry-over from other donors' samples. CDR3 sequence reads: CASSQGRDRTGNTIYF. In DNA form, the CDR3 reads TGCGCCAGCAGCCAAGGAAGGGACAGGACAGGAAACACCATATATTTT.